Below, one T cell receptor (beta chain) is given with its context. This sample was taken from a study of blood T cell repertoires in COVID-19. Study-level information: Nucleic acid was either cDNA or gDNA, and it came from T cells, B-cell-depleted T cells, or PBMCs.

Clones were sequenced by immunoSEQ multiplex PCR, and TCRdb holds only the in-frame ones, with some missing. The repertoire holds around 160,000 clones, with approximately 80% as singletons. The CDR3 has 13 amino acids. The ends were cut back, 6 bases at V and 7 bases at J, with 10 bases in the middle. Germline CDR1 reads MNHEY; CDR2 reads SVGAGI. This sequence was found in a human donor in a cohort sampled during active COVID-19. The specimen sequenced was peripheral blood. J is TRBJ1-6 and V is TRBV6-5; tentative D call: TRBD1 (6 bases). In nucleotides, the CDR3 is TGTGCCAGCAGAGGGGGTGGGAATTCACCCCTCCACTTT. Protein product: CASRGGGNSPLHF.